This T cell receptor (beta chain) originates from a study of graft-versus-host responses after intestinal transplantation. Repertoires were generated with immunoSEQ multiplex PCR, while TCRdb's copy carries only in-frame clones and drops some. The table records about 14,000 clones, approximately 30% of them present only once. Plated together were roughly 200,000 CFSE-labeled responder cells and roughly 200,000 irradiated, violet-dye-labeled stimulator cells. Broader study findings: The authors found GvH clones in recipient marrow, some appearing first in ileum or blood.

Sequenced material: alloreactive CD8+ T cells from a mixed lymphocyte reaction culture, taken before intestinal transplant. Subset described: CFSE-low proliferating T cells sorted from roughly six-day pre-transplant mixed lymphocyte reaction (GvH or HvG direction). The TCR sequence derives from a human patient who received an intestinal transplant.

The CDR3: CASSWGRTGRGTEAFF. The CDR3 DNA reads as TGCGCCAGCAGCTGGGGCAGAACAGGGAGAGGGACTGAAGCTTTCTTT. The J gene is TRBJ1-1, the V gene TRBV5-1, with D tentatively TRBD1 (6 bases). The CDR3 sequence is 16 residues long. The germline gives CDR1 SGHRS, CDR2 YFSETQ. Trimming removed 3 bases from V and 5 bases from J, with 20 bases in between.